Below, 12 T cell receptor beta chains from the same sample are listed, as sequenced in a study of T cell changes during pregnancy in multiple sclerosis. Libraries were prepared by immunoSEQ multiplex PCR; TCRdb keeps only in-frame clonotypes and omits some of them. The data show about 64,000 clones, around 90% seen once. The source material was peripheral blood, sampled in the second trimester of pregnancy. Source of these receptors: a female donor with multiple sclerosis, enrolled in a pregnancy study.

This clone showed up just once. The J gene is TRBJ2-7, the V gene TRBV18; no definite D call. Germline V CDR1 and CDR2: KGHSH, LQKENI. With 1 base removed from V and 6 bases from J, the gap between germline ends came to 7 bases. The CDR3 spans 12 residues. The chain's CDR3 is CASSPLSGEQYF. The CDR3 nucleotides are TGTGCCAGCTCACCACTTTCGGGCGAGCAGTACTTC. Based on the CDR3 plus reference TRBV18 and TRBJ2-7, the full variable domain is NAGVMQNPRHLVRRRGQEARLRCSPMKGHSHVYWYRQLPEEGLKFMVYLQKENIIDESGMPKERFSAEFPKEGPSILRIQQVVRGDSAAYFCASSPLSGEQYFGPGTRLTVT.

This clone has just one count. This chain uses TRBV7-2 with TRBJ2-1; possibly TRBD1 for D (6 bases). The CDR3 sequence is 14 residues long. CDR1 is SGHTA, CDR2 FQGNSA, per germline. With 4 bases removed from V and 9 bases from J, the gap between germline ends came to 16 bases. This chain's CDR3 is CASSSQGSYGEQFF. In nucleotides, the CDR3 is TGTGCCAGCAGCTCCCAGGGGTCTTACGGTGAGCAGTTCTTC.

The J gene is TRBJ2-7, the V gene TRBV2; D gene unclear. V lost 10 bases and J lost 6, with 16 bases in between. The CDR3 runs 12 residues. Germline lookup yields CDR1 SNHLY and CDR2 FYNNEI. CDR3 loop: CATLRRGSEQYF. Here the CDR3 DNA reads TGTGCCACCCTCAGACGCGGTAGCGAGCAGTACTTC.

The rearrangement links TRBV19 to TRBJ2-7; perhaps TRBD1 as D (6 bases). CDR1 is LNHDA and CDR2 is SQIVND in the germline V gene (reference sequence). This CDR3 is 14 amino acids long. V lost 4 bases, J lost 3 bases, and 13 bases lay in between. The CDR3 DNA is TGTGCCAGTAGTAGGAGGACAGAGATCTACGAGCAGTACTTC. Protein sequence: CASSRRTEIYEQYF. The complete variable domain, with remaining parts taken from reference TRBV19 and TRBJ2-7, reads DGGITQSPKYLFRKEGQNVTLSCEQNLNHDAMYWYRQDPGQGLRLIYYSQIVNDFQKGDIAEGYSVSREKKESFPLTVTSAQKNPTAFYLCASSRRTEIYEQYFGPGTRLTVT.

The CDR3 DNA reads as TGTGCCAGCTCACCAACAGGGGGACGCTACGAGCAGTACTTC. As protein: CASSPTGGRYEQYF. The V gene is TRBV18, the J gene TRBJ2-7; 8 nucleotides agree with TRBD1. The V gene end was trimmed by 2 bases and the J gene end by 3 bases; junction bases not matched to a gene: 3. The CDR3 is made up of 14 amino acids. Germline CDR1 KGHSH, CDR2 LQKENI.

The chain carries TRBV7-2 and TRBJ1-5; D uncertain. The CDR3 is made up of 15 amino acids. V was pared by 3 bases and J by 2 bases, with 11 bases between. The germline gives CDR1 SGHTA, CDR2 FQGNSA. CDR3 coding DNA: TGTGCCAGCAGCTTCCGTCCCGGTGGCAATCAGCCCCAGCATTTT. As protein: CASSFRPGGNQPQHF.

This clone was seen only a few times. The chain couples TRBV19 to TRBJ1-2; a possible D gene is TRBD1 (5 bases). Germline CDR1 LNHDA, CDR2 SQIVND (reference sequence). V lost 8 bases and J 6 bases, leaving 19 bases between the germline ends. This CDR3 spans 14 amino acids. CDR3 sequence: CASRLGAFWDGYTF. The CDR3 DNA reads as TGTGCCAGTCGCTTAGGGGCATTTTGGGATGGCTACACCTTC.

This clone occurred once. The chain couples TRBV27 to TRBJ2-7; D perhaps matches TRBD2 (5 bases). V gave up 0 bases and J gave up 9 bases, with 12 bases separating them. The CDR3 extends over 13 amino acids. The germline gives CDR1 MNHEY, CDR2 SMNVEV (reference sequence). CDR3 sequence: CASSLSGRGRQYF. The DNA of the CDR3 is TGTGCCAGCAGTTTATCGGGCCGGGGAAGGCAGTACTTC.

The sample holds one count of this clone. The genes are TRBV6-4 and TRBJ2-1, with D tentatively TRBD2 (5 bases). This CDR3 contains 16 residues. V was pared by 0 bases and J by 4 bases, with 13 bases between. Per germline, CDR1 MRHNA and CDR2 SNTAGT. The CDR3 spells CASSDSSTGDYNEQFF. In nucleotides, the CDR3 is TGTGCCAGCAGTGACTCGTCGACCGGGGATTACAATGAGCAGTTCTTC.

The chain joins TRBV2 to TRBJ2-7; 7 bases map to TRBD2. CDR3 length: 16 residues. The germline gives CDR1 SNHLY, CDR2 FYNNEI. V was clipped by 3 bases and J by 4 bases; unmatched bases: 12. CDR3 coding DNA: TGTGCCAGCAGTGAGCTCTACCTTGGGGGGGGGTACGAGCAGTACTTC. This gives the protein CASSELYLGGGYEQYF.

The chain combines TRBV29-1 with TRBJ1-1; 7 bases are shared with TRBD1. This CDR3 spans 13 amino acids. CDR1 and CDR2 (germline): SQVTM, ANQGSEA. Trimming took 7 bases from V and 1 from J; bases not matched to a gene: 6. The CDR3 reads CSAWGQSNTEAFF. The CDR3 DNA is TGCAGCGCTTGGGGACAGTCGAACACTGAAGCTTTCTTT.

The J gene is TRBJ1-1, the V gene TRBV30; 10 positions agree with TRBD1. The CDR3 totals 14 residues. Unmatched junction bases numbered 7, after V lost 1 base and J lost 8 bases. Germline V gene lookup returns CDR1 GTSNPN and CDR2 SVGIG (reference sequence). The CDR3 coding sequence is TGTGCCTGGAGTGGACAGGGGGCTTTTAAGGAAGCTTTCTTT. Translating it yields CAWSGQGAFKEAFF. The variable domain in full, completed from reference TRBV30 and TRBJ1-1, reads SQTIHQWPATLVQPVGSPLSLECTVEGTSNPNLYWYRQAAGRGLQLLFYSVGIGQISSEVPQNLSASRPQDRQFILSSKKLLLSDSGFYLCAWSGQGAFKEAFFGQGTRLTVV.